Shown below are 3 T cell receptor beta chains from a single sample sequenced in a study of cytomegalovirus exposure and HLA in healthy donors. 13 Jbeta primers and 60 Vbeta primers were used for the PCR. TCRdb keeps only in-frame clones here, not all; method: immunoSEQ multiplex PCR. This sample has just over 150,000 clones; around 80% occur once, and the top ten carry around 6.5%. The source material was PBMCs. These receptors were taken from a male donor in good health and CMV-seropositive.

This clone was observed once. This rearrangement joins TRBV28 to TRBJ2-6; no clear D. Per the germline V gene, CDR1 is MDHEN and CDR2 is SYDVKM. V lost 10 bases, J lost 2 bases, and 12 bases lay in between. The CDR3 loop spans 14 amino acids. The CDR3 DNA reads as TGTGCCACTCTACGAACGCCTGGGGCCAACGTCCTGACTTTC. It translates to CATLRTPGANVLTF.

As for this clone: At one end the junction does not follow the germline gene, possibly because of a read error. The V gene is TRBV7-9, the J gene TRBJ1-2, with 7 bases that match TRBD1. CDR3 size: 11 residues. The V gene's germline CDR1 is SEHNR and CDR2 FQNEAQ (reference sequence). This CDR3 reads CSSRDSYGYTF. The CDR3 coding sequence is TGTTCCAGTAGGGACAGCTATGGCTACACCTTC.

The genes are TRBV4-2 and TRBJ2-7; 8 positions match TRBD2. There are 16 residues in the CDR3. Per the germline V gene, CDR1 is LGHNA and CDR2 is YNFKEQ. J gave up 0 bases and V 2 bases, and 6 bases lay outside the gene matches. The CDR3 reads CASSQLSAGGSYEQYF. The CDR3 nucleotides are TGTGCCAGCAGCCAATTAAGTGCGGGAGGCTCCTACGAGCAGTACTTC.